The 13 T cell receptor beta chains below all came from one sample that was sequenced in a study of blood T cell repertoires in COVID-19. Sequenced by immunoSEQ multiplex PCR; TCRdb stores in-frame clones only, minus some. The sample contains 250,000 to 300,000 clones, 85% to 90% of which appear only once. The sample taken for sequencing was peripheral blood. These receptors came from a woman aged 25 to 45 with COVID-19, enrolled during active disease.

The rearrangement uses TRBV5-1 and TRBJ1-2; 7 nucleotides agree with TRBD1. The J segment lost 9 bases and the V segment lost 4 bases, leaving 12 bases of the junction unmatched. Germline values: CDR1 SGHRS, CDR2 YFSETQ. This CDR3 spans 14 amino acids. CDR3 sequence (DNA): TGCGCCAGCAGCGGAACGGACAGGCCTAACCGCTACACCTTC. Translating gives CASSGTDRPNRYTF.

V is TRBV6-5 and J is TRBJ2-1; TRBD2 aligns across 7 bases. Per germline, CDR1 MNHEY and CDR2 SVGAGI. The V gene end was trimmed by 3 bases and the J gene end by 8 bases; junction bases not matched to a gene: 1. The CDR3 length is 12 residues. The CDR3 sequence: CASSYGRDEQFF. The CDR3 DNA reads TGTGCCAGCAGTTATGGGAGGGATGAGCAGTTCTTC.

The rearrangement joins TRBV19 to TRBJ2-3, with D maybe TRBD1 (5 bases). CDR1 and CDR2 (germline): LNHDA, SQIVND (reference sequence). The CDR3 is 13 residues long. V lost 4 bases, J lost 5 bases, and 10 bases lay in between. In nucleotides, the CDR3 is TGTGCCAGTAGTAAAAAGCAGGGAGATACGCAGTATTTT. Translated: CASSKKQGDTQYF.

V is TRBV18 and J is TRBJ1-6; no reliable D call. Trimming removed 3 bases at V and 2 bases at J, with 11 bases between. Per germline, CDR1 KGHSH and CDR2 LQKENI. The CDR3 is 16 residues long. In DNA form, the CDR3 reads TGTGCCAGCTCACCGACCGAGGCTGCCTATAATTCACCCCTCCACTTT. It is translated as CASSPTEAAYNSPLHF. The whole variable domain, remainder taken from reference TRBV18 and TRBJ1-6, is NAGVMQNPRHLVRRRGQEARLRCSPMKGHSHVYWYRQLPEEGLKFMVYLQKENIIDESGMPKERFSAEFPKEGPSILRIQQVVRGDSAAYFCASSPTEAAYNSPLHFGNGTRLTVT.

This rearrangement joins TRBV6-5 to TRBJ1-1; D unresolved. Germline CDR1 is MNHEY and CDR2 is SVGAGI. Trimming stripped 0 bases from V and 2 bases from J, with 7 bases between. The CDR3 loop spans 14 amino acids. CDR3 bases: TGTGCCAGCAGTTACTCCTGGACTAACACTGAAGCTTTCTTT. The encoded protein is CASSYSWTNTEAFF.

CDR3 sequence: CASSPTSHNEQFF. The CDR3 bases are TGTGCCAGCAGCCCGACTAGTCACAATGAGCAGTTCTTC. The genes are TRBV7-7 and TRBJ2-1; possibly TRBD2 for D (6 bases). Per the germline V gene, CDR1 is SSHAT and CDR2 is FNYEAQ (reference sequence). The CDR3 covers 13 residues. Trimming stripped 5 bases from V and 5 bases from J, with 10 bases between.

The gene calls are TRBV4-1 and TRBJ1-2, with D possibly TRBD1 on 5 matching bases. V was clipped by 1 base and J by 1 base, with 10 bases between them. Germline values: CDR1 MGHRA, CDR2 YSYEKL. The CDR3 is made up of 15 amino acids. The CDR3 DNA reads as TGCGCCAGCAGCCAAGGGACACATAATAACTATGGCTACACCTTC. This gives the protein CASSQGTHNNYGYTF.

The CDR3 reads CASSTGLNTGELFF. The CDR3 DNA sequence: TGTGCCAGCAGTACAGGGCTTAACACCGGGGAGCTGTTTTTT. The rearrangement links TRBV27 to TRBJ2-2, with D possibly TRBD1 on 6 matching bases. The CDR3 has 14 amino acids. V was clipped by 5 bases and J by 2 bases, with 9 bases between them. Germline V CDR1 and CDR2: MNHEY, SMNVEV (reference sequence).

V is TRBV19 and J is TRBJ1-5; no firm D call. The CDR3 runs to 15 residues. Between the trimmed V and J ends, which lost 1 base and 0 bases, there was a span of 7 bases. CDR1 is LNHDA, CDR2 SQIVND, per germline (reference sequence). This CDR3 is CASSIVRYSNQPQHF. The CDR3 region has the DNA TGTGCCAGTAGTATAGTGCGGTATAGCAATCAGCCCCAGCATTTT.

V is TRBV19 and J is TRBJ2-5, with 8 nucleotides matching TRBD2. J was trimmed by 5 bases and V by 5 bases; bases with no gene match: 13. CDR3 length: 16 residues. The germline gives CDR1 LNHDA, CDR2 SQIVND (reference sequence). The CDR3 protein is CASSSARGGASETQYF. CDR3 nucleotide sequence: TGTGCCAGTAGTTCGGCCCGGGGGGGCGCATCGGAGACCCAGTACTTC.

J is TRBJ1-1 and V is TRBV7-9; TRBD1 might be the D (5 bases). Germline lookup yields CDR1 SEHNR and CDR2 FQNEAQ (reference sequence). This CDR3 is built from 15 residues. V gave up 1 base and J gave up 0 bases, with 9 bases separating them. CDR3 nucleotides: TGTGCCAGCAGCTTAGTCGCAGGGCTGAACACTGAAGCTTTCTTT. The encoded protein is CASSLVAGLNTEAFF.

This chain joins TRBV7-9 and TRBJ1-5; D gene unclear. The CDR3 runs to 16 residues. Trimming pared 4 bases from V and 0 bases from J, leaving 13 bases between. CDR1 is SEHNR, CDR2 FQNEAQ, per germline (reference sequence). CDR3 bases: TGTGCCAGCAGCTACGAGGGCCAGTTTAGCAATCAGCCCCAGCATTTT. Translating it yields CASSYEGQFSNQPQHF.

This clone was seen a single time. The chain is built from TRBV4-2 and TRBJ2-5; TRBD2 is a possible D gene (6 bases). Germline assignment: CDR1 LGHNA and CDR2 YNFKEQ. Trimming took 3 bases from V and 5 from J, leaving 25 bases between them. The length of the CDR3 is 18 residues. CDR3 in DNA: TGTGCCAGCAGCCAGGGTCCAACGGGACTGCAACACCGGGAGACCCAGTACTTC. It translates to CASSQGPTGLQHRETQYF.